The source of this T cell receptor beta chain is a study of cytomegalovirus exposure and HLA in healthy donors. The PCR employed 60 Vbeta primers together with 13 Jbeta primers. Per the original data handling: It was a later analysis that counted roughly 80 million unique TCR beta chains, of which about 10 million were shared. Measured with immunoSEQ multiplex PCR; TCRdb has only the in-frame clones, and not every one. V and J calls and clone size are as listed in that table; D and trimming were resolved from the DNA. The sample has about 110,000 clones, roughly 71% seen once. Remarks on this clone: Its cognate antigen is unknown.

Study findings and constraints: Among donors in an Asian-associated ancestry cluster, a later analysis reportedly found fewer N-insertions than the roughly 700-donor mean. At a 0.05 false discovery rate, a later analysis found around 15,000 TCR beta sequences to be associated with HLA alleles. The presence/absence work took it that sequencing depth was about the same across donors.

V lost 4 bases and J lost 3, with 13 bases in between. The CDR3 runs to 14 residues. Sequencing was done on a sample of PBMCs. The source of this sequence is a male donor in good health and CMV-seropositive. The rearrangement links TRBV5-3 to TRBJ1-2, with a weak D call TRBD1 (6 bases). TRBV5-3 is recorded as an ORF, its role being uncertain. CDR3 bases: TGTGCCAGAAGCGGATCCCCAGGGGACTATGGCTACACCTTC. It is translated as CARSGSPGDYGYTF.